This TCR beta chain was documented in a study of CD8+ T cells in alopecia areata. Study summary: The tofacitinib course ran for 6 to 18 months and was followed by 6 months off drug.

This clone was counted a few times. Treatment here: oral pan-JAK inhibitor, 5-10 mg twice daily. After isolation, RNA underwent reverse transcription to generate cDNA as the sequencing template. Sequencing was performed with immunoSEQ multiplex PCR; in TCRdb, only in-frame clones are kept and a portion is missing. The repertoire has roughly 150,000 clones, about 59% of them found once; the top ten carry around a sixth. Sequences were derived from CD8+ T cells sorted from blood, sampled at week 4, from a patient treated with tofacitinib. The sequence derives from a human donor with alopecia areata.

CDR3 bases: TGTGCCTGGAGTGTACTCTTCGGGGAGTACGAGCAGTACTTC. This sequence encodes CAWSVLFGEYEQYF. This chain joins TRBV30 and TRBJ2-7, with a possible D match to TRBD2 (5 bases). The germline V gene has CDR1 GTSNPN and CDR2 SVGIG (reference sequence). There are 14 residues in the CDR3. V was shortened by 0 bases and J by 4 bases, with 13 bases between the two germline ends.